The sequence of this T cell receptor (beta chain) was determined in a study of cytomegalovirus exposure and HLA in healthy donors (dated by TCRdb to about 2017). About the full investigation: An earlier analysis of roughly 500 of the donors reported 276 Gb of sequence data and around 120 million unique TCR beta sequences obtained from about 200 million T cells. An early release that covered 640 HLA-typed donors contained approximately 300 gigabases of sequencing data and 70 million to 100 million unique TCR sequences. Of the roughly 430 genotyped donors, approximately 83% fell in the genetic ancestry cluster associated with self-reported Caucasian donors. The study aimed to test whether signatures of past pathogen exposure could be identified by cataloging public T cell receptors. Using immunosequencing, the study profiled T cell repertoires from fewer than 700 subjects and related those repertoires to cytomegalovirus serostatus. Besides the first cohort of roughly 660 subjects, a separate validation cohort made up of about 120 different subjects was used. High-throughput TCR immunosequencing, statistical association of individual TCRs with disease status, and machine learning were combined to predict cytomegalovirus infection status. In a later analysis, previously published TCR beta repertoires from several hundred donors were re-analyzed and high-resolution HLA genotyping was added so that TCR occurrence patterns could be studied. Rather than drawing on any new phenotypic data, the later analysis identified candidate immune exposures from TCR beta sequences and the way those sequences occurred across donors. An earlier analysis of around 640 of the donors used high-throughput TCR beta sequencing to judge whether each TCR beta V gene segment behaved as functional or pseudogenic. Donor age, sex, ethnicity and CMV serostatus were compiled alongside the repertoire data. A later genetic analysis used genome-wide SNP genotypes for about 60% of the roughly 700 donors, treating that subset as a discovery cohort. Every discovery cohort repertoire had been produced on one sequencing platform. HLA typing covered class I and class II loci at four-digit resolution. The number of typed donors differed by locus: 629-630 for A, B, C, DRB1 and DQB1; some 500 for DQA1; some 590 for DPA1; and 400 to 480 for DPB1. About 5 DR-DQ haplotypes were handled as single units for association and clustering, since linkage in the cohort was strong. Among approximately 370 genotyped donors of the cohort, an average of around 220,000 unique TCR beta nucleotide sequences was sequenced per donor, of which approximately 19% were non-productive. Summary of the overall study and its limitations: According to a later analysis, parvovirus B19, influenza, CMV and Epstein-Barr virus appeared linked to several top co-occurrence clusters. A later analysis found that TCR association rates varied across HLA loci, with DRB1 alleles showing the most associated TCRs and HLA-C alleles the fewest. A later analysis associated around 16,000 TCR beta sequences with specific HLA alleles at a false discovery rate of 0.05. A later analysis found that HLA-associated TCR beta chains were more clonally expanded and had lower generation probabilities than equally common non-associated chains. A group of highly shared sequence variants was considered likely to be a technical artifact of the sequencing pipeline. A later genetic analysis reported fewer N-insertions in productive TCRs among donors in an Asian-associated ancestry cluster than the approximately 700-donor mean. A few of the identified cytomegalovirus-associated TCR beta chains were confirmed in vitro to be specific for cytomegalovirus antigens. For the cohort, immune exposure information was limited to CMV serostatus. The classifier was reported to diagnose cytomegalovirus status with high specificity and sensitivity in both the original cohort and the validation cohort. Because HLA typing was missing for some donors at each locus, association tests included only the typed subset. A further reported finding was that TCR beta sequences accurately predicted the HLA-A and HLA-B alleles for most subjects in the first cohort. Presence/absence analyses assumed roughly uniform sequencing depth across donors, an assumption that may not hold. Most CMV-associated TCR beta chains appeared to be HLA-restricted in a later analysis, and the HLA associations seemed to be driven largely by CMV exposure. Most TCR sequences were observed very rarely across donors, whereas some public TCRs were present in many individuals. This cohort had only TCR beta chains sequenced, and the lack of alpha or paired-chain data limited which features could be detected. The study listed 164 TCR beta chains as associated with cytomegalovirus. The authors suggested that the approach could potentially be generalized to other disease states and immunological phenotypes. The earlier analysis of approximately 540 of the donors excluded fewer than 20 rarely observed V segments, including chromosome 9 orphons, because counts were too low. Broadly in line with IMGT annotations, most TCR beta V segments showed up in productive rearrangements about 90% or about 30% of the time in an earlier analysis of several hundred of the donors. Assigning TCR associations to individual alleles was difficult when HLA alleles, especially DR and DQ, strongly co-occurred. In a later genetic analysis, a missense DCLRE1C variant was associated with V-gene and J-gene trimming of TCR beta chains, and the association was replicated in an independent cohort. Linkage disequilibrium might explain the correlated functional status among segregating V segments, but an unknown experimental factor could not be excluded.

This clone was picked up one time. Its antigen is still unknown. Per-base quality was not reported, and no clone a single base away is much larger than it. The cohort was made up of 500 to 850 healthy bone marrow donors. All cohort members were sampled while nominally healthy, although unrecorded immune exposures were likely present. The donor tested CMV seronegative, placing the donor among the approximately 400 seronegative members of the cohort. A peripheral blood sample was provided by each donor, and peripheral blood mononuclear cells were used for TCR beta sequencing. The Qiagen DNeasy Blood Extraction Kit was used to extract genomic DNA from the blood cell samples. Library construction relied on the immunoSEQ multiplex PCR assay. For the multiplex PCR, a mixture combining 60 forward primers for TCR Vbeta segments and 13 reverse primers for TCR Jbeta segments was used. The CDR3 region of rearranged TCR beta genes was amplified from genomic DNA by a multiplex PCR assay. The Illumina HiSeq System was used to sequence the amplified TCR beta libraries as 87-base-pair reads. As for the original processing: A later analysis tallied 80 million to 95 million unique TCR beta chains across the 700 or so repertoires, and some 10 million of those chains were shared by two or more donors. A nearest-neighbor algorithm error-corrected the raw reads and collapsed the reads into unique sequences, merging closely related sequences to remove PCR and sequencing errors. CDR3 sequences were aligned to IMGT reference sequences to assign V, D and J gene segments. For a sequence to be retained, a match of at least six nucleotides was required to both a V gene segment and a J gene segment. A rearrangement was called productive if the CDR3 had no stop codons and remained in frame with V and J, and every other rearrangement was called non-productive. Following IMGT convention, CDR3 was defined as the stretch from the second conserved V-encoded cysteine to the conserved J-encoded phenylalanine. The earlier analysis of about 560 of the donors excluded any sequence lacking an unambiguous match to a single V gene segment. In an earlier analysis of 587 of the donors, a V segment was called functional when productive rearrangements were above 56.7%, and segregating when the standard deviation between donors exceeded 5%. To diagnose cytomegalovirus status from the catalog of TCR beta chain sequences, a statistical classification framework was built. V and J gene assignment, in a later analysis, came from comparing TCR nucleotide sequences with IMGT/GENE-DB human TR gene sequences. A later analysis assigned CDR3 sequences and most-parsimonious VDJ recombination scenarios with the TCRdist pipeline. A later analysis defined each TCR beta chain by its CDR3 amino acid sequence plus V-gene family, and excluded reads lacking a unique V-gene family. In a later analysis, approximately 640 highly shared, low-generation-probability nucleotide sequences were removed to address suspected cross-contamination and a sequencing artifact. A later analysis calculated a clonal expansion index for each public chain from normalized within-repertoire ranks of inferred template counts. Generation probabilities in a later analysis came from a VDJ recombination model fitted to out-of-frame rearrangements, and those results were checked against IGoR. In a later analysis, TCR-TCR, TCR-HLA and TCR-CMV co-occurrence was scored with hypergeometric tests, and a repertoire-size bias correction was applied to TCR pairs. To estimate false discovery rates, a later analysis permuted the HLA or CMV assignments 20 times. In a later analysis, co-occurring TCRs were grouped using DBSCAN, with TCRdist sequence similarity added in when clustering inside HLA-allele-positive subsets. Repertoires with fewer than 30,000 or more than 120,000 public chains were left out of co-occurrence clustering, as were roughly five repertoires with anomalous nucleotide sharing. TCRdb took over this immuneACCESS table, retaining in-frame rearrangements with V and J assigned. Such tables are incomplete; in checked studies, under half of the missing clones stem from an unresolved V gene, and the remainder is unexplained. The D gene and trimming were derived from the DNA, and the V and J assignments and clone size from that table. The sample has roughly 180,000 clones on record, around 75% of them singletons. The top ten hold around 2.6% of the sample.

The receptor was derived from a female donor in good health and CMV-seronegative. Sequencing was carried out using PBMCs.

CDR3 sequence: CASSPGQGRPGELFF. In nucleotide form, the sequence is TGTGCCAGCAGCCCGGGACAGGGAAGACCCGGGGAGCTGTTTTTT. The chain is encoded by TRBV6-5 joined to TRBJ2-2; TRBD1 matches 9 bases in the middle. V loses 6 bases at its end and J loses 6 bases; junction bases beyond the gene matches: 8. The CDR3 has 15 amino acids, counting the end cysteine and phenylalanine. Only the CDR3 region is kept as DNA, spanning 45 bases read in frame from base 1. From a lookup of the germline V gene, CDR1 and CDR2 are MNHEY and SVGAGI.